This paragraph covers one TCR beta chain sequence. V was pared by 2 bases and J by 7 bases, with 17 bases between. Germline-derived CDR1 and CDR2 are MDHEN and SYDVKM. The CDR3 covers 15 residues. This PCR relied on a set of 60 Vbeta primers and 13 Jbeta primers. Generated by immunoSEQ multiplex PCR, the TCRdb table keeps only in-frame clones and is missing some. The sample carries some 140,000 clones, about 74% recorded once. These data come from a study of cytomegalovirus exposure and HLA in healthy donors. As for the donors, each was a healthy bone marrow donor. This TCR derives from a man aged 25 to 40 in good health and CMV-seronegative. What was sequenced was PBMCs. The chain has TRBV28 and TRBJ1-1; possible D gene TRBD1, 5 bases. CDR3 in DNA: TGTGCCAGCAGTTTAGGGACGCATTGGGGGGGTGAAGCTTTCTTT. Translated, it gives CASSLGTHWGGEAFF.